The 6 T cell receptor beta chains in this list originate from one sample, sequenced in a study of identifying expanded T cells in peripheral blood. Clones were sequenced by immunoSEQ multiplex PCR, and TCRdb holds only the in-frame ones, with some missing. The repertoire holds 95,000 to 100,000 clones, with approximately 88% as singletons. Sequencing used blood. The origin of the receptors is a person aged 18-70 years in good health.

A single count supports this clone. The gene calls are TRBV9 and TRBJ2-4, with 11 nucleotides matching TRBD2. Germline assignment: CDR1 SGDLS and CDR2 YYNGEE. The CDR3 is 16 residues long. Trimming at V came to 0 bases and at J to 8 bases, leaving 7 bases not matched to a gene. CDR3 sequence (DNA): TGTGCCAGCAGCGTAGCAGCGTCACTAGCGGGGGACATTCAGTACTTC. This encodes CASSVAASLAGDIQYF. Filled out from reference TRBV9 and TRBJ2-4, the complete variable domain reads DSGVTQTPKHLITATGQRVTLRCSPRSGDLSVYWYQQSLDQGLQFLIQYYNGEERAKGNILERFSAQQFPDLHSELNLSSLELGDSALYFCASSVAASLAGDIQYFGAGTRLSVL.

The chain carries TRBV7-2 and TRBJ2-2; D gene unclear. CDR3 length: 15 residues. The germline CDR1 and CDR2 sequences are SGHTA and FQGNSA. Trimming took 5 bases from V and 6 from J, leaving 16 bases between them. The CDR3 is CASSPARRAPGELFF. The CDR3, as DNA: TGTGCCAGCAGCCCGGCCCGTAGAGCGCCCGGGGAGCTGTTTTTT.

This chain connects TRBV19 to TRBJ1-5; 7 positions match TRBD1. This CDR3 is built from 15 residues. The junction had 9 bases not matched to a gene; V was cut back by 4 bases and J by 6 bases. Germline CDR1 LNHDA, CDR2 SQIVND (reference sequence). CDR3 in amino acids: CASSTPGTVSQPQHF. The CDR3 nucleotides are TGTGCCAGTAGTACGCCTGGGACAGTCAGTCAGCCCCAGCATTTT.

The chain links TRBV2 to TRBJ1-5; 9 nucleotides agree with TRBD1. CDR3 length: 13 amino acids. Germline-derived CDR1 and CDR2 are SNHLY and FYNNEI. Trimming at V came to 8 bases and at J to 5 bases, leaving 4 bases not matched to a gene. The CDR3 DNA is TGTGCCAGCGGACAGGGGAACGATCAGCCCCAGCATTTT. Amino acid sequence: CASGQGNDQPQHF.

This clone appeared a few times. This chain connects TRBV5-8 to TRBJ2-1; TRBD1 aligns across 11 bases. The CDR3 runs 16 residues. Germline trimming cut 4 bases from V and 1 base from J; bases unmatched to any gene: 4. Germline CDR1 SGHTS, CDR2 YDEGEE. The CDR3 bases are TGTGCCAGCAGCACAGGGACAGGGGGATCCTACAATGAGCAGTTCTTC. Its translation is CASSTGTGGSYNEQFF.

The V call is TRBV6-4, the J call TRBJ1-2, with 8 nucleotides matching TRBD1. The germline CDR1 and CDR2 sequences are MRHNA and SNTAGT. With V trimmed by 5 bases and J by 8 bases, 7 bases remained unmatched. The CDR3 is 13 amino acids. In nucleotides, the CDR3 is TGTGCCAGCAGTAACGGACAGGGTAGGGGCTACACCTTC. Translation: CASSNGQGRGYTF.